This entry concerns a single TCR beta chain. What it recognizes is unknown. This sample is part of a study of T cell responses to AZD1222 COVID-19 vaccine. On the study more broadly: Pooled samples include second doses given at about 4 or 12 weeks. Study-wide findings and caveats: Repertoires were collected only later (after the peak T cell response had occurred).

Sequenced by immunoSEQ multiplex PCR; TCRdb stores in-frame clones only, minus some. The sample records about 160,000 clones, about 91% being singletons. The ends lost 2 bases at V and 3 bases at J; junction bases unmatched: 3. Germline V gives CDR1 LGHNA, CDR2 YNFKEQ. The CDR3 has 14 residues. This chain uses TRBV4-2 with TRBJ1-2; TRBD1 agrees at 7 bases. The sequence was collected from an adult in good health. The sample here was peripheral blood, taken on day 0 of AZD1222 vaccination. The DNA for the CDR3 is TGTGCCAGCAGCCAACCGGGACAGTACTATGGCTACACCTTC. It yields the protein CASSQPGQYYGYTF.